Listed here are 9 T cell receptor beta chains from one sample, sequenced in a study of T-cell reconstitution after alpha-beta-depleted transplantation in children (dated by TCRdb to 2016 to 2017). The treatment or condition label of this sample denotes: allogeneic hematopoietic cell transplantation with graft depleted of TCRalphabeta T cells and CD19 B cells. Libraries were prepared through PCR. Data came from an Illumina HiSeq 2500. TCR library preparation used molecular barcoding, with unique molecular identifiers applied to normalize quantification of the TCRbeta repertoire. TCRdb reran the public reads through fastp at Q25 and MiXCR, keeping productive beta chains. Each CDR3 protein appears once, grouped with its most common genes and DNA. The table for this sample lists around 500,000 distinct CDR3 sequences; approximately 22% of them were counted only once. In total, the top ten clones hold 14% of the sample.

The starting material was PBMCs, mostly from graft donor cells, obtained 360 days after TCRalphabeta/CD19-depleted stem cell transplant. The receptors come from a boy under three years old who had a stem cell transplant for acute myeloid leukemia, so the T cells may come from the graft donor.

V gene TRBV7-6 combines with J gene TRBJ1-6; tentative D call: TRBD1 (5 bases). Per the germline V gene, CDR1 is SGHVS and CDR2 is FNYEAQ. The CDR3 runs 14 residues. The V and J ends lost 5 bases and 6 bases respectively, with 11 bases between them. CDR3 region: CASSRGEVNSPLHF. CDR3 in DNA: TGTGCCAGCAGCCGAGGGGAGGTTAATTCACCCCTCCACTTT.

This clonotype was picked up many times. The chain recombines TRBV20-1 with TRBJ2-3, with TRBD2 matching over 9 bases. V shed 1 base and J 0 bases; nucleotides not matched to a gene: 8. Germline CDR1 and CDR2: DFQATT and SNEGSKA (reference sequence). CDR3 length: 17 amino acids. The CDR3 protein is CSARGSGGKTSTDTQYF. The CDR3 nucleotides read TGCAGTGCTAGAGGTAGCGGGGGAAAAACTAGCACAGATACGCAGTATTTT.

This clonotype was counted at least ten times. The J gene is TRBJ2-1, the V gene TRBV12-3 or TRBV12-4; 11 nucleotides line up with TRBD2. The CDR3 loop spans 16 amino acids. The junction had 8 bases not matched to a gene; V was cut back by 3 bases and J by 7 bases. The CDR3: CASSFPLLAGGNEQFF. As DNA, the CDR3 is TGTGCCAGCAGTTTCCCCCTTTTAGCGGGGGGGAATGAGCAGTTCTTC.

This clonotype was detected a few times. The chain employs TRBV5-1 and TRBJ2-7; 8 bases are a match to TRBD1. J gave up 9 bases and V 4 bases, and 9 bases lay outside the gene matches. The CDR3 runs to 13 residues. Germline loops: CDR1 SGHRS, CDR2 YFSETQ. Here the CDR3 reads CASSDRTGRGQYF. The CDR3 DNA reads TGCGCCAGCAGCGACCGGACAGGGCGAGGGCAGTACTTC.

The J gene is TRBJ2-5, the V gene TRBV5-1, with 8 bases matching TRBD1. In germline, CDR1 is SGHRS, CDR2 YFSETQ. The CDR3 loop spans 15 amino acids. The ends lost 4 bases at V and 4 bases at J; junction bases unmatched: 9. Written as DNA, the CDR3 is TGCGCCAGCAGCCCGACAGGGGATCGGGGAGAGACCCAGTACTTC. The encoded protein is CASSPTGDRGETQYF.

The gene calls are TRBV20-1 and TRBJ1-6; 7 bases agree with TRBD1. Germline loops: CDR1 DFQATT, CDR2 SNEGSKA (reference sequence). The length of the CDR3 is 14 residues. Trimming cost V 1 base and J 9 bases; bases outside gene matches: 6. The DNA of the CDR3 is TGCAGTGCTAGAGTGGGGACAGAAGGTTCACCCCTCCACTTT. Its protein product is CSARVGTEGSPLHF.

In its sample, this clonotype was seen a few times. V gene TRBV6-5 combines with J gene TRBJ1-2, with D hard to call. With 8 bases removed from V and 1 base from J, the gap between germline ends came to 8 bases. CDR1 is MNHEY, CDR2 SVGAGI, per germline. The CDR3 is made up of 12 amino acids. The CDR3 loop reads CASLRNNYGYTF. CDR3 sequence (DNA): TGTGCCAGCCTAAGAAATAACTATGGCTACACCTTC.

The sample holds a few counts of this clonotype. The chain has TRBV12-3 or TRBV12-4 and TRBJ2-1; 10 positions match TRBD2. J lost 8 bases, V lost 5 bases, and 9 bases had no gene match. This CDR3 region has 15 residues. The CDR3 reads CASSSGGADIHEQFF. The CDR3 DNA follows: TGTGCCAGCAGTAGCGGGGGGGCCGATATTCATGAGCAGTTCTTC.

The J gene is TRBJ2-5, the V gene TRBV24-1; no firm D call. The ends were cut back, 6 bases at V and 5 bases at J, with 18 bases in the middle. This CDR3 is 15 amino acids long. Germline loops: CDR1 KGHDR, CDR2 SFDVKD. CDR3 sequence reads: CATSISGSQGETQYF. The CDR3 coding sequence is TGTGCCACCAGTATTTCCGGGTCGCAAGGTGAGACCCAGTACTTC.